This T cell receptor (beta chain) was sequenced for a study of identical twins. Germline loops: CDR1 SGHAT, CDR2 FQNNGV. The CDR3 extends over 11 amino acids. The ends were cut back, 4 bases at V and 13 bases at J, with 11 bases in the middle. This clonotype was picked up many times. TCRdb processed the 5' RACE reads anew with MiXCR; each CDR3 protein has one entry. The sample has 200,000 to 250,000 distinct CDR3 sequences; 5% to 7% are singletons. The same specimen was also included in a second study, on T cells expressing NK-cell markers.

The chain uses TRBV11-2 and TRBJ2-1; D gene ambiguous. Material for sequencing was CD8+ T cells sorted from blood. The receptor's source is a woman aged 18 to 35 in good health. The CDR3 coding sequence is TGTGCCAGCAGCTCCAGTCATCTACAGTTCTTC. Amino acid sequence: CASSSSHLQFF.